Only a few counts were recorded for the clone carrying this T cell receptor (beta chain). Here immunoSEQ multiplex PCR was the method, and the copy in TCRdb shows in-frame clones only, minus some. This sample has 250,000 or so clones; roughly 81% occur once, and the top ten carry about 7%. Germline loops: CDR1 SGHNT, CDR2 YYREEE (reference sequence). This CDR3 has 14 residues. V was trimmed by 4 bases and J by 8 bases, leaving 15 bases between them. This sample was taken from a study of blood T cell repertoires in COVID-19. Across the whole study: Specimens from acute and convalescent COVID-19 originated in the United States, Italy and Spain.

The rearrangement uses TRBV5-4 and TRBJ1-4; D uncertain. The source material was PBMCs or T cells enriched from blood (not recorded which). The TCR was taken from a woman aged 50 to 60 who had been exposed to COVID-19. The CDR3 loop reads CASSPNVAVEKLFF. The CDR3 DNA reads TGTGCCAGCAGCCCGAACGTGGCCGTAGAAAAACTGTTTTTT.